A single sample is the source of the 29 T cell receptor beta chains below, sequenced in a study of T-cell reconstitution after alpha-beta-depleted transplantation in children. Preparation of the TCRbeta library involved a method that used unique molecular identifiers. TCRdb fed the PCR reads into MiXCR, producing one record per CDR3 protein. The table lists about 240,000 distinct CDR3 sequences, 25% of them singletons, with roughly 2.6% in the top ten. The input for sequencing was PBMCs, taken before TCRalphabeta/CD19-depleted stem cell transplant. The receptors originated from a girl aged 2-10 years with Fanconi anemia, due to receive a stem cell transplant.

The table lists this clonotype with a few counts. One end of the junction varies from germline; a read error may be responsible. The V gene is TRBV2, the J gene TRBJ2-3, with TRBD2 identical over 11 bases. CDR1 is SNHLY, CDR2 FYNNEI, per germline. CDR3 size: 14 residues. In DNA form, the CDR3 reads TGTGCCTGCAGACTAGCGGGACCCACAGATACGCAGTATTTT. Protein sequence: CACRLAGPTDTQYF.

This clonotype was seen many times. This chain joins TRBV20-1 and TRBJ2-6; D remains unclear. This CDR3 contains 14 residues. V lost 3 bases to trimming and J lost 2 bases, with 8 bases between them. Germline CDR1 DFQATT, CDR2 SNEGSKA (reference sequence). CDR3 region: CSARVWAGANVLTF. The CDR3 region has the DNA TGCAGTGCTAGGGTTTGGGCTGGGGCCAACGTCCTGACTTTC.

In this sample, this clonotype turned up a few times. The chain joins TRBV5-1 to TRBJ1-1; 8 nucleotides match TRBD1. Germline CDR1 SGHRS, CDR2 YFSETQ. Losses at the gene ends were 1 base for V and 5 bases for J; bases not matched to a gene: 10. The CDR3 consists of 16 residues. Here the CDR3 DNA reads TGCGCCAGCAGCTTGTCAAGGACAGGGAGCGGGACTGAAGCTTTCTTT. Translated: CASSLSRTGSGTEAFF.

V and J are TRBV2 and TRBJ2-7, with 11 bases aligning to TRBD2. The CDR3 is 15 amino acids. Germline lookup yields CDR1 SNHLY and CDR2 FYNNEI. The V gene end was trimmed by 6 bases and the J gene end by 2 bases; junction bases not matched to a gene: 6. CDR3 in DNA: TGTGCCAGCAGGGGGACTAGCGGACATACCTACGAGCAGTACTTC. It specifies CASRGTSGHTYEQYF.

This clonotype has a count of ten or more. CDR3 in DNA: TGCGCCAGCACGGATGGGGGACTCAGCACAGATACGCAGTATTTT. This gives the protein CASTDGGLSTDTQYF. V usage is TRBV10-2 and J usage is TRBJ2-3, with D tentatively TRBD2 (6 bases). Looked up from germline, CDR1 is WSHSY and CDR2 is SAAADI. With 7 bases removed from V and 0 bases from J, the gap between germline ends came to 14 bases. The CDR3 runs to 15 residues.

The chain recombines TRBV7-6 with TRBJ2-7; 8 nucleotides align to TRBD1. This CDR3 is built from 15 residues. In germline, CDR1 is SGHVS, CDR2 FNYEAQ. J was trimmed by 3 bases and V by 2 bases; bases with no gene match: 6. The CDR3 bases are TGTGCCAGCAGCTTATTCAGGGGGCAGTACTACGAGCAGTACTTC. This encodes CASSLFRGQYYEQYF.

The V and J genes are TRBV18 and TRBJ2-7, with a weak D call TRBD1 (5 bases). The CDR3 has 13 residues. Germline V CDR1 and CDR2: KGHSH, LQKENI. The V end lost 5 bases, the J end lost 4 bases, and 12 bases lay between the germline ends. Here the CDR3 DNA reads TGTGCCAGCTCAATCGATAGGGGTTACGAGCAGTACTTC. Its translation: CASSIDRGYEQYF.

In its sample, this clonotype was seen many times. This sequence joins TRBV12-3 or TRBV12-4 and TRBJ2-7, with TRBD1 matching 10 bases. Losses at the gene ends were 4 bases for V and 4 bases for J; bases not matched to a gene: 7. The CDR3 loop spans 15 amino acids. As DNA, the CDR3 is TGTGCCAGCAGTTCCTTCGACAGGGGGCGGTACGAGCAGTACTTC. Translating it yields CASSSFDRGRYEQYF.

In its sample, this clonotype was seen a few times. This chain links TRBV29-1 with TRBJ2-7; 9 bases align to TRBD1. This CDR3 has 15 amino acids. The V and J ends lost 6 bases and 2 bases, in that order; junction bases with no gene match: 11. CDR1 is SQVTM, CDR2 ANQGSEA, per germline. This chain's CDR3 is CSVVGQGRSPYEQYF. The CDR3 bases are TGCAGCGTAGTGGGACAGGGACGGTCCCCCTACGAGCAGTACTTC.

The chain's CDR3 is CASSEGWRNEQFF. For the CDR3, the DNA is TGTGCCAGCAGTGAGGGGTGGCGAAATGAGCAGTTCTTC. The chain links TRBV2 to TRBJ2-1; no firm D call. CDR3 length equals 13 residues. The germline V and J ends were trimmed by 3 bases and 7 bases, with 10 bases remaining between them. Germline CDR1 is SNHLY and CDR2 is FYNNEI.

This clonotype has a count of ten or more. The rearrangement joins TRBV9 to TRBJ2-5, with 9 bases matching TRBD1. Looked up from germline, CDR1 is SGDLS and CDR2 is YYNGEE. CDR3 length: 14 residues. Unmatched junction bases numbered 3, after V lost 4 bases and J lost 2 bases. As DNA, the CDR3 is TGTGCCAGCAGCCGCGGACAGGGGCAAGAGACCCAGTACTTC. This gives the protein CASSRGQGQETQYF. The whole variable domain, remainder taken from reference TRBV9 and TRBJ2-5, is DSGVTQTPKHLITATGQRVTLRCSPRSGDLSVYWYQQSLDQGLQFLIQYYNGEERAKGNILERFSAQQFPDLHSELNLSSLELGDSALYFCASSRGQGQETQYFGPGTRLLVL.

This clonotype was counted between two and nine times. This rearrangement joins TRBV29-1 to TRBJ2-5; weak D call: TRBD1 (6 bases). V lost 4 bases, J lost 4 bases, and 10 bases lay in between. Germline CDR1 reads SQVTM; CDR2 reads ANQGSEA. This CDR3 is 12 amino acids long. The CDR3 loop is CSVGAGAETQYF. In DNA, the CDR3 is TGCAGCGTTGGGGCAGGGGCAGAGACCCAGTACTTC. Drawing the rest from reference TRBV29-1 and TRBJ2-5, the complete variable domain is SAVISQKPSRDICQRGTSLTIQCQVDSQVTMMFWYRQQPGQSLTLIATANQGSEATYESGFVIDKFPISRPNLTFSTLTVSNMSPEDSSIYLCSVGAGAETQYFGPGTRLLVL.

J is TRBJ2-3 and V is TRBV20-1; tentatively, D is TRBD2 (6 bases). This CDR3 region has 13 residues. Trimming left V 8 bases short and J 5 bases short, with 17 bases between. The germline CDR1 and CDR2 sequences are DFQATT and SNEGSKA (reference sequence). The CDR3 DNA reads as TGCAGTTTACGTCTCGGGAGTGGAGATACGCAGTATTTT. Amino acid sequence: CSLRLGSGDTQYF.

The chain is built from TRBV7-2 and TRBJ2-7; unclear D gene. Germline V gene data show CDR1 as SGHTA and CDR2 as FQGNSA. Trimming shortened V by 1 base and J by 4 bases, and 8 bases separated the two germline ends. The CDR3 extends over 13 amino acids. As DNA, the CDR3 is TGTGCCAGCAGCTTAGTCGGATTTTACGAGCAGTACTTC. It yields the protein CASSLVGFYEQYF.

This clonotype turned up a few times. The CDR3 DNA sequence: TGTGCCAGCAGCTTAGCCCACGTTGGGGGGCAGATCTCCTACAATGAGCAGTTCTTC. It codes for CASSLAHVGGQISYNEQFF. The chain recombines TRBV11-1 with TRBJ2-1; D possibly uses TRBD1 or TRBD2 (6 bases each). The CDR3 is 19 residues long. V lost 0 bases to trimming and J lost 0 bases, with 18 bases between them. Germline-derived CDR1 and CDR2 are SGHAT and FQDESV (reference sequence).

The gene calls are TRBV20-1 and TRBJ2-3; possibly TRBD1 for D (6 bases). Trimming took off 5 bases at V and 3 bases at J, with 12 bases between the two ends. The germline V gene has CDR1 DFQATT and CDR2 SNEGSKA (reference sequence). The CDR3 length is 13 residues. The CDR3 DNA is TGCAGTGCTCCATGGCAGGGGACAGATACGCAGTATTTT. This translates into CSAPWQGTDTQYF.

A few counts support this clonotype. The chain uses TRBV5-1 and TRBJ1-2, with TRBD1 matching over 8 bases. This CDR3 is built from 15 residues. Trimming took 3 bases from V and 4 from J; bases not matched to a gene: 8. The germline V gene has CDR1 SGHRS and CDR2 YFSETQ. CDR3 nucleotides: TGCGCCAGCAGCTGGGCCGGGACAGGCTTCTATGGCTACACCTTC. Its protein product is CASSWAGTGFYGYTF. The full variable domain, rest sourced from reference TRBV5-1 and TRBJ1-2, is KAGVTQTPRYLIKTRGQQVTLSCSPISGHRSVSWYQQTPGQGLQFLFEYFSETQRNKGNFPGRFSGRQFSNSRSEMNVSTLELGDSALYLCASSWAGTGFYGYTFGSGTRLTVV.

This clonotype was detected many times. V is TRBV13 and J is TRBJ2-1, with 7 bases identical to TRBD1. Germline-derived CDR1 and CDR2 are PRHDT and FYEKMQ (reference sequence). With 4 bases clipped from V and 5 bases from J, the junction kept 2 bases outside the gene matches. The CDR3 runs 13 residues. The DNA for the CDR3 is TGTGCCAGCAGCTGGGACAGTGACAATGAGCAGTTCTTC. Translating gives CASSWDSDNEQFF.

This clonotype was detected ten times or more. The chain employs TRBV5-1 and TRBJ2-7, with 12 bases that match TRBD2. The CDR3 has 16 amino acids. The germline V gene has CDR1 SGHRS and CDR2 YFSETQ. Trimming took 2 bases from V and 6 from J; bases not matched to a gene: 9. For the CDR3, the DNA is TGCGCCAGCAGCTTCGTCCCGGGACTAGCGGGTTTCGAGCAGTACTTC. It specifies CASSFVPGLAGFEQYF.

V is TRBV25-1 and J is TRBJ2-3, with D unresolved. There are 14 residues in the CDR3. Germline V lookup: CDR1 MGHDK, CDR2 SYGVNS. V was shortened by 2 bases and J by 2 bases, with 8 bases between the two germline ends. CDR3 DNA: TGTGCCAGCAGTGAAAACTACCCCACAGATACGCAGTATTTT. It specifies CASSENYPTDTQYF. The variable domain in full, with the rest retrieved from reference TRBV25-1 and TRBJ2-3, is EADIYQTPRYLVIGTGKKITLECSQTMGHDKMYWYQQDPGMELHLIHYSYGVNSTEKGDLSSESTVSRIRTEHFPLTLESARPSHTSQYLCASSENYPTDTQYFGPGTRLTVL.

The chain carries TRBV7-3 and TRBJ2-1; TRBD1 matches 8 bases. V lost 1 base to trimming and J lost 6 bases; unmatched junction nucleotides: 5. Germline V lookup: CDR1 SGHTA, CDR2 FQGTGA. This CDR3 has 15 residues. CDR3 coding DNA: TGTGCCAGCAGCTTAAGCTGGACAGGGCGCAATGAGCAGTTCTTC. Protein sequence: CASSLSWTGRNEQFF.

A few counts support this clonotype. The chain combines TRBV29-1 with TRBJ2-7, with 9 nucleotides matching TRBD1. CDR3 size: 14 residues. J gave up 3 bases and V 7 bases, and 10 bases lay outside the gene matches. Germline V gene data show CDR1 as SQVTM and CDR2 as ANQGSEA. The DNA for the CDR3 is TGCAGCGCTTATCATCCGGGACAGGGCTACGAGCAGTACTTC. Its translation: CSAYHPGQGYEQYF.

CDR3 sequence (DNA): TGCAGCGACGGACAGGCAGGGGCTTACAATGAGCAGTTCTTC. Encoded protein: CSDGQAGAYNEQFF. This rearrangement joins TRBV29-1 to TRBJ2-1, with 7 bases that match TRBD1. J gave up 4 bases and V 7 bases, and 10 bases lay outside the gene matches. This CDR3 contains 14 residues. Germline CDR1 and CDR2: SQVTM and ANQGSEA.

The sample holds many counts of this clonotype. This chain joins TRBV7-8 and TRBJ2-7, with D unclear. V was trimmed by 6 bases and J by 4 bases, leaving 16 bases between them. Germline V gives CDR1 SGHVS, CDR2 FQNEAQ. The CDR3 runs to 14 residues. CDR3 in amino acids: CASRPARHMYEQYF. CDR3 in DNA: TGTGCCAGCAGACCCGCGAGACATATGTACGAGCAGTACTTC. The entire variable domain, with the rest obtained from reference TRBV7-8 and TRBJ2-7, is as follows: GAGVSQSPRYKVAKRGQDVALRCDPISGHVSLFWYQQALGQGPEFLTYFQNEAQLDKSGLPSDRFFAERPEGSVSTLKIQRTQQEDSAVYLCASRPARHMYEQYFGPGTRLTVT.

The rearrangement links TRBV20-1 to TRBJ2-1, with D perhaps TRBD1 or TRBD2 (5 bases each). Germline V gives CDR1 DFQATT, CDR2 SNEGSKA (reference sequence). Deletions cut 0 bases from V and 5 bases from J, with 11 bases between. CDR3 size: 14 residues. The CDR3 here is CSARDLGVDNEQFF. CDR3 bases: TGCAGTGCTAGAGATTTGGGGGTAGACAATGAGCAGTTCTTC.

V is TRBV7-8 and J is TRBJ2-7, with no clear D. Trimming took off 7 bases at V and 2 bases at J, with 18 bases between the two ends. Germline CDR1 and CDR2: SGHVS and FQNEAQ. CDR3 length: 15 residues. The CDR3, as DNA: TGTGCCAGCATCAGGTCCGTGGGGTTAGCCTACGAGCAGTACTTC. Translated, it gives CASIRSVGLAYEQYF.

This clonotype was observed a handful of times. The chain has TRBV20-1 and TRBJ2-3, with TRBD2 as a possible D gene (6 bases). Trimming shortened V by 0 bases and J by 5 bases, and 21 bases separated the two germline ends. CDR3 length equals 17 residues. Germline CDR1 and CDR2: DFQATT and SNEGSKA (reference sequence). The CDR3 coding sequence is TGCAGTGCTAGAGATAGCAGGCTAGCGCGGGTGGAAGATACGCAGTATTTT. This encodes CSARDSRLARVEDTQYF.

Remarks on this clonotype: Compared with germline, one end of the junction differs, possibly owing to a read error. This rearrangement joins TRBV29-1 to TRBJ2-4; no definite D call. This CDR3 is built from 14 residues. CDR1 and CDR2 from the germline V gene are SQVTM and ANQGSEA. In DNA, the CDR3 is TGCAGGGTTGTTGGGGTATTAGCCAAAAACATTCAGTACTTC. It translates to CRVVGVLAKNIQYF.

The chain couples TRBV20-1 to TRBJ2-7; 7 nucleotides match TRBD2. Trimming took 6 bases from V and 1 from J; bases not matched to a gene: 6. The germline gives CDR1 DFQATT, CDR2 SNEGSKA (reference sequence). The CDR3 loop spans 13 amino acids. The CDR3 DNA is TGCAGTGCCCGGACTAGTTATTCCTACGAGCAGTACTTC. Amino acids: CSARTSYSYEQYF.